This T cell receptor (beta chain) was captured by sequencing in a study of tumor-infiltrating lymphocytes in primary liver carcinoma. About the research overall: Each of the growths was stage T1-T3 N0M0, extending roughly 4.2 to 11 cm across. The study, taken as a whole, reports: Compared with blood, tumor repertoires held significantly more in their top 250 clones.

Starting from 500 ng of total RNA, TCR beta cDNA was produced with a primer in the constant region. Sequencing libraries for TCR beta derived from three nested multiplex PCR rounds that used slightly modified ARM-PCR. Both of the initial two PCR rounds ran for around 9 cycles and employed TRBV1-TRBV30 forward primers alongside a C-beta reverse primer. TCRdb used MiXCR to reprocess the multiplex PCR reads, holding one entry per CDR3 protein. The top ten hold roughly 8.9% of the sample, which has fewer than 400,000 distinct CDR3 sequences, approximately 65% seen once. RNA isolated from unsorted whole blood supplied the blood RNA, with germline DNA also extracted. Notes on this clonotype: The target antigen is unknown. A much bigger clone sits one base away, suggesting this may be a read error.

Losses at the gene ends were 4 bases for V and 4 bases for J; bases not matched to a gene: 8. The CDR3 contains 16 residues. Germline CDR1 reads MNHEY; CDR2 reads SVGAGI. This sequence originates from a man aged 35-49 years with primary liver carcinoma and hepatitis B virus infection. This sequence joins TRBV6-5 and TRBJ2-2, with 8 bases matching TRBD2. The material sequenced was peripheral blood. Here the CDR3 DNA reads TGTGCCAGCAGTTTCCGACTAGCGAGTAGCACCGGGGAGCTGTTTTTT. Its translation: CASSFRLASSTGELFF.